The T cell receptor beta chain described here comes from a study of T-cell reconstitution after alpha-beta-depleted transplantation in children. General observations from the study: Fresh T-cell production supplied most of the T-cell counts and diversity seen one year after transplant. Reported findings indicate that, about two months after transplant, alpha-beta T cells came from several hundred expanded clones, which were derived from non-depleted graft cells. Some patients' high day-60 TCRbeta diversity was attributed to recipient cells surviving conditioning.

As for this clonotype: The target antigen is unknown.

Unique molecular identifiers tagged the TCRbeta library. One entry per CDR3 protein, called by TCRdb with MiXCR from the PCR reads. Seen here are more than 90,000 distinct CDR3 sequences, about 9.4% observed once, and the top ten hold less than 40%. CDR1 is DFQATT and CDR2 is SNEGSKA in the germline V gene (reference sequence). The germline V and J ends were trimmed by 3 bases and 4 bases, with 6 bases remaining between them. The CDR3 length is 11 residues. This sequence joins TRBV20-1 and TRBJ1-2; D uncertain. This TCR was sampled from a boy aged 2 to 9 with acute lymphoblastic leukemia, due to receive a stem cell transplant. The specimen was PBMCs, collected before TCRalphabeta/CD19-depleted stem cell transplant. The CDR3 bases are TGCAGTGCTAGTAGGGTCTATGGCTACACCTTC. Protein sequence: CSASRVYGYTF.